These 26 T cell receptor beta chains came from one sample sequenced in a study of CD8+ T cells in alopecia areata. As for treatment: oral pan-JAK inhibitor, 5-10 mg twice daily. Reverse transcribed after extraction, RNA yielded cDNA as the sequencing template. The assay was immunoSEQ multiplex PCR, and TCRdb's table has in-frame clones only and misses some. This sample has a few hundred thousand clones, with around two fifths found just once. Sample: CD4+ T cells sorted from blood, taken at approximately week 30, from a patient treated with tofacitinib. The receptors were gathered from a human donor with alopecia areata.

This chain uses TRBV11-2 with TRBJ2-7; perhaps D is TRBD1 or TRBD2 (5 bases each). Germline V gene data show CDR1 as SGHAT and CDR2 as FQNNGV. This CDR3 contains 15 residues. The germline V and J ends were trimmed by 6 bases and 0 bases, with 15 bases remaining between them. The CDR3: CASRALRDHSYEQYF. CDR3 DNA: TGTGCCAGCAGGGCCCTCCGGGACCACTCCTACGAGCAGTACTTC.

This clone was detected a few times. The V and J genes are TRBV29-1 and TRBJ1-5; a possible D gene is TRBD1 (6 bases). The V gene lost 4 bases and the J gene lost 7 bases, with 20 bases spanning the gap. Per the germline V gene, CDR1 is SQVTM and CDR2 is ANQGSEA. CDR3 length: 15 residues. CDR3 loop: CSVVLSGDGYQPQHF. The CDR3 nucleotides are TGCAGCGTTGTACTGTCAGGGGACGGCTACCAGCCCCAGCATTTT.

CDR3 nucleotide sequence: TGCGCCAGCAGCCAAGGCCGGGACAGGGTTTTCAATGAGCAGTTCTTC. Its protein product is CASSQGRDRVFNEQFF. The chain recombines TRBV5-1 with TRBJ2-1, with TRBD1 identical over 9 bases. This CDR3 region has 16 residues. V trimming: 4 bases; J trimming: 6 bases; junction bases outside the gene matches: 11. Germline values: CDR1 SGHRS, CDR2 YFSETQ.

This clone occurred once. The J gene is TRBJ2-7, the V gene TRBV29-1; TRBD1 might be the D (5 bases). V lost 2 bases and J lost 5, with 13 bases in between. The CDR3 covers 13 residues. CDR1 and CDR2 from the germline V gene are SQVTM and ANQGSEA. CDR3: CSVEPQGSHEQYF. The DNA of the CDR3 is TGCAGCGTTGAACCCCAGGGTAGCCACGAGCAGTACTTC.

V and J are TRBV2 and TRBJ1-5; D perhaps matches TRBD1 (5 bases). Trimming shortened V by 6 bases and J by 4 bases, and 10 bases separated the two germline ends. The germline V gene encodes CDR1 SNHLY and CDR2 FYNNEI. The CDR3 is 13 residues long. CDR3 coding DNA: TGTGCCAGCAGGGGAGAGGGGAATCAGCCCCAGCATTTT. It is translated as CASRGEGNQPQHF.

The J gene is TRBJ1-5, the V gene TRBV7-9; 7 bases align to TRBD1. This CDR3 comprises 18 residues. The J segment lost 2 bases and the V segment lost 8 bases, leaving 18 bases of the junction unmatched. Germline V lookup: CDR1 SEHNR, CDR2 FQNEAQ (reference sequence). The CDR3 spells CASRDWGFRTGGNQPQHF. For the CDR3, the DNA is TGTGCCAGCCGTGATTGGGGTTTCCGAACAGGGGGCAATCAGCCCCAGCATTTT.

This clone came up a few times. This sequence joins TRBV28 and TRBJ1-4; D not certain. There are 14 residues in the CDR3. Per the germline V gene, CDR1 is MDHEN and CDR2 is SYDVKM. Trimming took 4 bases from V and 4 from J, leaving 10 bases between them. Here the CDR3 reads CASSSPAHNEKLFF. CDR3 DNA sequence: TGTGCCAGCAGTTCCCCAGCCCATAATGAAAAACTGTTTTTT.

The chain is built from TRBV5-4 and TRBJ2-5; 8 bases align to TRBD2. With V trimmed by 7 bases and J by 5 bases, 10 bases remained unmatched. This CDR3 region has 14 residues. The germline V gene has CDR1 SGHNT and CDR2 YYREEE (reference sequence). CDR3 sequence (DNA): TGTGCCAGCCGGTCTACGGGGGGGGTGGAGACCCAGTACTTC. Translated, it gives CASRSTGGVETQYF.

This chain connects TRBV29-1 to TRBJ1-2; TRBD1 agrees at 7 bases. Germline loops: CDR1 SQVTM, CDR2 ANQGSEA. J gave up 11 bases and V 2 bases, and 11 bases lay outside the gene matches. This CDR3 has 13 residues. The chain's CDR3 is CSVEKVQGGFYTF. The CDR3 DNA is TGCAGCGTTGAAAAGGTCCAGGGGGGGTTTTACACCTTC.

The chain employs TRBV13 and TRBJ2-2; D gene ambiguous. Trimming shortened V by 5 bases and J by 5 bases, and 18 bases separated the two germline ends. Germline values: CDR1 PRHDT, CDR2 FYEKMQ (reference sequence). The CDR3 totals 16 residues. In nucleotides, the CDR3 is TGTGCCAGCAGCAGCCGGGTGGGGTACGGTACCGGGGAGCTGTTTTTT. Translation: CASSSRVGYGTGELFF.

The rearrangement uses TRBV7-9 and TRBJ2-3; 7 nucleotides agree with TRBD1. Trimming took 7 bases from V and 0 from J; bases not matched to a gene: 7. CDR3 length equals 15 residues. In germline, CDR1 is SEHNR, CDR2 FQNEAQ (reference sequence). CDR3 sequence: CASNPRGQSTDTQYF. Here the CDR3 DNA reads TGTGCCAGCAACCCGAGGGGGCAGAGCACAGATACGCAGTATTTT.

In nucleotides, the CDR3 is TGTGCCAGCAGGGCCGGAGGAATCTATGGCTACACCTTC. Its protein product is CASRAGGIYGYTF. The J gene is TRBJ1-2, the V gene TRBV6-1; D unclear. CDR1 MNHNS and CDR2 SASEGT come from the germline V gene. CDR3 size: 13 residues. The germline V and J ends were trimmed by 6 bases and 4 bases, with 12 bases remaining between them.

This clone was detected a few times. The chain couples TRBV30 to TRBJ2-1; 9 nucleotides match TRBD1. The CDR3 is 15 residues long. Germline CDR1 and CDR2: GTSNPN and SVGIG (reference sequence). Trimming took 4 bases from V and 4 from J; bases not matched to a gene: 8. CDR3 region: CAWTRTGANYNEQFF. The CDR3 DNA follows: TGTGCCTGGACAAGGACAGGGGCGAATTACAATGAGCAGTTCTTC.

This clone was observed a handful of times. Other DNA sequences in the same sample also yield this CDR3. V and J are TRBV5-1 and TRBJ2-7, with D hard to call. The CDR3 length is 12 residues. V was cut by 0 bases and J by 5 bases, with 6 bases left in between. From germline, CDR1 is SGHRS and CDR2 YFSETQ. The CDR3, as DNA: TGCGCCAGCAGCTTGGACGGCCACGAGCAGTACTTC. It specifies CASSLDGHEQYF.

V and J are TRBV7-9 and TRBJ2-1; perhaps TRBD1 as D (5 bases). Trimming left V 3 bases short and J 5 bases short, with 5 bases between. Germline V CDR1 and CDR2: SEHNR, FQNEAQ (reference sequence). The CDR3 length is 12 residues. CDR3 DNA: TGTGCCAGCAGCTTGACAGACAATGAGCAGTTCTTC. Amino acids: CASSLTDNEQFF.

In this sample, this clone turned up a few times. An end of the junction does not agree with germline; a read error may underlie this. The chain uses TRBV4-1 and TRBJ2-3; D remains unclear. The CDR3 has 12 amino acids. Looked up from germline, CDR1 is MGHRA and CDR2 is YSYEKL. CDR3: CASSQVEDTQYF. The CDR3 DNA reads as TGTGCCAGCAGCCAAGTGGAAGATACGCAGTATTTT.

The V call is TRBV6-5, the J call TRBJ2-2, with 7 bases that match TRBD1. J lost 5 bases, V lost 5 bases, and 8 bases had no gene match. The length of the CDR3 is 15 residues. CDR1 MNHEY and CDR2 SVGAGI come from the germline V gene. The CDR3 DNA reads as TGTGCCAGCAGTCCGGACAGGCTGGGAACCGGGGAGCTGTTTTTT. Its protein product is CASSPDRLGTGELFF.

J is TRBJ1-2 and V is TRBV7-9; D is undetermined. Looked up from germline, CDR1 is SEHNR and CDR2 is FQNEAQ (reference sequence). The CDR3 loop spans 15 amino acids. Trimming removed 1 base at V and 2 bases at J, with 11 bases between. The CDR3 spells CASSLVGRLNYGYTF. The CDR3 DNA follows: TGTGCCAGCAGCTTAGTCGGCAGATTAAACTATGGCTACACCTTC.

There are a few counts of this clone. Other DNA variants within this sample encode the same CDR3. The genes are TRBV30 and TRBJ2-5, with D hard to call. The V and J ends lost 0 bases and 4 bases respectively, with 6 bases between them. This CDR3 is built from 12 residues. The germline CDR1 and CDR2 sequences are GTSNPN and SVGIG (reference sequence). CDR3 amino acids: CAWSVGGETQYF. In nucleotides, the CDR3 is TGTGCCTGGAGTGTAGGTGGAGAGACCCAGTACTTC. Supplemented by reference TRBV30 and TRBJ2-5, the full variable domain reads SQTIHQWPATLVQPVGSPLSLECTVEGTSNPNLYWYRQAAGRGLQLLFYSVGIGQISSEVPQNLSASRPQDRQFILSSKKLLLSDSGFYLCAWSVGGETQYFGPGTRLLVL.

This clone has just a few counts. The V gene is TRBV19, the J gene TRBJ1-2; no clear D gene. The germline V gene has CDR1 LNHDA and CDR2 SQIVND (reference sequence). This CDR3 contains 13 residues. The V end lost 8 bases, the J end lost 7 bases, and 17 bases lay between the germline ends. For the CDR3, the DNA is TGTGCCAGTTCGACGGAGGGAAGTGCTGGCTACACCTTC. This translates into CASSTEGSAGYTF.

This rearrangement joins TRBV6-6 to TRBJ2-7, with a possible D match to TRBD2 (6 bases). Germline values: CDR1 MNHNY, CDR2 SVGAGI (reference sequence). The CDR3 has 14 residues. V lost 4 bases and J 7 bases, leaving 17 bases between the germline ends. CDR3 nucleotide sequence: TGTGCCAGCAGTTCCCCGGCGGGGAACTCTGAGCAGTACTTC. Translating gives CASSSPAGNSEQYF.

The rearrangement uses TRBV25-1 and TRBJ2-5, with D possibly being TRBD1 (5 bases). Trimming stripped 5 bases from V and 1 base from J, with 14 bases between. The CDR3 spans 15 residues. Germline V lookup: CDR1 MGHDK, CDR2 SYGVNS. This chain's CDR3 is CASSSGRALQETQYF. The CDR3 bases are TGTGCCAGCAGTTCTGGCAGGGCACTCCAAGAGACCCAGTACTTC.

In DNA form, the CDR3 reads TGTGCCAGCCAGAATCAGCCCCAGCATTTT. Its protein is CASQNQPQHF. The chain uses TRBV6-6 and TRBJ1-5; D is unresolved. This CDR3 comprises 10 residues. V lost 8 bases, J lost 4 bases, and 3 bases lay in between. The V gene's germline CDR1 is MNHNY and CDR2 SVGAGI (reference sequence).

The genes are TRBV19 and TRBJ2-2, with D uncertain. Germline V gives CDR1 LNHDA, CDR2 SQIVND (reference sequence). This CDR3 is built from 17 residues. V dropped 4 bases and J dropped 0 bases, with 15 bases sitting between them. The CDR3 DNA sequence: TGTGCCAGTAGTAAGACTGCGGCGGCCACGAACACCGGGGAGCTGTTTTTT. Protein: CASSKTAAATNTGELFF.

The V gene is TRBV30, the J gene TRBJ2-1; 13 positions agree with TRBD2. The junction had 1 base not matched to a gene; V was cut back by 5 bases and J by 3 bases. Germline CDR1 GTSNPN, CDR2 SVGIG (reference sequence). The CDR3 extends over 14 amino acids. The CDR3 loop reads CAWRTSGSYNEQFF. CDR3 coding DNA: TGTGCCTGGCGGACTAGCGGGAGCTACAATGAGCAGTTCTTC.

Only a few counts were recorded for this clone. This chain uses TRBV9 with TRBJ1-5; D is uncertain. The germline gives CDR1 SGDLS, CDR2 YYNGEE. Trimming cost V 0 bases and J 3 bases, with 4 bases left between them. The CDR3 totals 13 residues. The DNA for the CDR3 is TGTGCCAGCAGCGTAGAGGTCAATCAGCCCCAGCATTTT. Amino acids: CASSVEVNQPQHF.